A selection of T cell receptor beta chains follows, all from one sample in a study of blood T cell repertoires in COVID-19. TCRdb's table, derived via immunoSEQ multiplex PCR, lists solely in-frame clones and lacks some. The data contain under 200,000 clones, about 86% of them seen just once; the ten biggest clones take up around 8.2%. Sequencing was done on a sample of peripheral blood. Every receptor here comes from a man aged 60 to 69 with acute or convalescent COVID-19. Both conserved end residues are part of each CDR3. D genes are given only for firm matches. For some rows the clone size is stated as once, few or many, or as a class when expanded; others skip it.

once	-	TRBV10-3	TRBJ1-5	CAISTADNQPQHF	TGTGCCATCAGTACAGCTGACAATCAGCCCCAGCATTTT
-	-	TRBV11-3	TRBJ2-2	CASSPQTSEGRTGELFF	TGTGCCAGCAGCCCGCAGACGAGCGAGGGTCGCACCGGGGAGCTGTTTTTT
-	-	TRBV29-1	TRBJ2-5	CSIRDTEGMGQYF	TGCAGCATCCGGGACACCGAGGGAATGGGCCAGTACTTC
few	-	TRBV11-2	TRBJ2-7	CASSLASGPTYEQYF	TGTGCCAGCAGCTTAGCAAGCGGTCCCACCTACGAGCAGTACTTC
-	TRBD1	TRBV30	TRBJ2-7	CALDKGAGSSYEQYF	TGTGCCTTGGATAAGGGGGCTGGGAGCTCCTACGAGCAGTACTTC
-	-	TRBV12-3/TRBV12-4	TRBJ1-1	CASRPNPGTEAFF	TGTGCCAGCAGACCTAACCCTGGCACTGAAGCTTTCTTT
-	-	TRBV21-1	TRBJ2-2	CASSWTSTRTGELFF	TGTGCCAGCAGCTGGACTAGCACTCGGACCGGGGAGCTGTTTTTT
-	-	TRBV30	TRBJ2-7	CAWSGRGEQYF	TGTGCCTGGAGCGGGAGAGGGGAGCAGTACTTC
-	-	TRBV5-1	TRBJ1-2	CASSLEQSFYGYTF	TGCGCCAGCAGCTTGGAACAGTCCTTCTATGGCTACACCTTC
-	-	TRBV7-2	TRBJ1-5	CASSLGRRAEGPQHF	TGTGCCAGCAGCTTAGGTCGTAGGGCCGAGGGGCCCCAGCATTTT
-	-	TRBV5-1	TRBJ1-2	CASSPGHGGGNYGYTF	TGCGCCAGCAGCCCCGGACACGGCGGGGGTAACTATGGCTACACCTTC
-	-	TRBV5-1	TRBJ2-1	CASSQPGSYNEQFF	TGCGCCAGCAGTCAGCCGGGATCCTACAATGAGCAGTTCTTC
-	-	TRBV27	TRBJ2-7	CASSLNAGSPSYEQYF	TGTGCCAGCAGTTTAAACGCCGGGAGTCCCTCCTACGAGCAGTACTTC